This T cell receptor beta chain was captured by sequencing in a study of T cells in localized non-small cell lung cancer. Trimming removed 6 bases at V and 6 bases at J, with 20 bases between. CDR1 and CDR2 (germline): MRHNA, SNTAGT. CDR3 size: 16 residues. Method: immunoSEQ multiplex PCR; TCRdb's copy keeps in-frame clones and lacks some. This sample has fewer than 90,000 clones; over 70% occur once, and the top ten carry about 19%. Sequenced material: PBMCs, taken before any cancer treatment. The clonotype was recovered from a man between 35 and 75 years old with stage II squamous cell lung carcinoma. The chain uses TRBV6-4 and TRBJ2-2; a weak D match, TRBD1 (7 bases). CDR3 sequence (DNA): TGTGCCAGCAGAAAAGGGGGCGGGAACAACGCCGGGGAGCTGTTTTTT. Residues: CASRKGGGNNAGELFF.